This TCR beta chain appears in the sequencing data of a study of shared clonotypes between healthy human individuals. Healthy HIV-negative adults without recent acute infections or vaccinations served as donors. Memory CD4+ cells were the fraction left after CD45RA+ naive selection. Study-wide points: Generally, naive subsets came out with larger estimated richness than memory subsets. Sorted-subset sequencing was shown by rarefaction to be incomplete despite large depth.

From germline, CDR1 is SGHRS and CDR2 YFSETQ. V was trimmed by 0 bases and J by 7 bases, leaving 5 bases between them. This CDR3 contains 11 residues. Comments on this clone: No antigen is known for it.

Using immunoSEQ multiplex PCR, the repertoire was profiled, and TCRdb retains in-frame clones only, with some absent. The table includes about 2.3 million clones, 85% to 95% detected once. The sequence was obtained from a man aged 18 to 35 in good health. Some clones in this sample may be carry-over from other donors' samples. The rearrangement joins TRBV5-1 to TRBJ2-7; unclear D gene. The sequenced material came from naive CD4+ T cells from PBMCs. Subset defined: CD45RA+ positively selected. CDR3 in amino acids: CASSLAQEQYF. CDR3 sequence (DNA): TGCGCCAGCAGCTTGGCTCAGGAGCAGTACTTC.